One sample yielded the 17 T cell receptor beta chains listed below, sequenced in a study of cytomegalovirus exposure and HLA in healthy donors. PCR involved 60 Vbeta and 13 Jbeta primers. Libraries were prepared by immunoSEQ multiplex PCR; TCRdb keeps only in-frame clonotypes and omits some of them. The table has approximately 90,000 clones, approximately 83% seen once. Sequenced material: PBMCs. These receptors came from a man in his forties in good health and CMV-seronegative.

The gene calls are TRBV7-2 and TRBJ2-5; D is perhaps TRBD1 (7 bases). The CDR3 is 15 residues long. Germline V gene sequence: CDR1 SGHTA, CDR2 FQGNSA. Trimming pared 5 bases from V and 4 bases from J, leaving 17 bases between. The CDR3 here is CASSLRQGGRETQYF. In DNA, the CDR3 is TGTGCCAGCAGCCTACGACAGGGAGGTAGAGAGACCCAGTACTTC.

The chain is built from TRBV25-1 and TRBJ2-7; D unresolved. The germline V gene has CDR1 MGHDK and CDR2 SYGVNS. Trimming cost V 4 bases and J 7 bases, with 14 bases left between them. The CDR3 consists of 13 residues. CDR3 region: CASSVNPPAEQYF. The CDR3 nucleotides are TGTGCCAGCAGTGTTAATCCCCCCGCGGAGCAGTACTTC.

This clone has just a few counts. The chain joins TRBV14 to TRBJ1-2; tentative D call: TRBD1 (5 bases). Germline V lookup: CDR1 SGHDN, CDR2 FVKESK. The CDR3 length is 14 residues. The germline V and J ends were trimmed by 1 base and 8 bases, with 14 bases remaining between them. The CDR3 coding sequence is TGTGCCAGCAGCCAAGGGTCAGGGTTCTGGGGCTACACCTTC. Protein sequence: CASSQGSGFWGYTF.

CDR3 sequence (DNA): TGTGCCAGCAGTCACCTGAGTGTAGGCGGGGGGCCAGATACGCAGTATTTT. It translates to CASSHLSVGGGPDTQYF. The V call is TRBV27, the J call TRBJ2-3, with 8 bases matching TRBD2. The CDR3 covers 17 residues. The V gene end was trimmed by 5 bases and the J gene end by 4 bases; junction bases not matched to a gene: 14. Looked up from germline, CDR1 is MNHEY and CDR2 is SMNVEV (reference sequence).

This rearrangement joins TRBV7-9 to TRBJ2-3; the D is unclear. The ends were cut back, 3 bases at V and 0 bases at J, with 13 bases in the middle. Germline V gene lookup returns CDR1 SEHNR and CDR2 FQNEAQ (reference sequence). The CDR3 is made up of 16 amino acids. CDR3 residues: CASSLGYALSTDTQYF. Written as DNA, the CDR3 is TGTGCCAGCAGCTTGGGCTACGCGCTGAGCACAGATACGCAGTATTTT. Looking up the rest from reference TRBV7-9 and TRBJ2-3 gives the full variable domain: DTGVSQNPRHKITKRGQNVTFRCDPISEHNRLYWYRQTLGQGPEFLTYFQNEAQLEKSRLLSDRFSAERPKGSFSTLEIQRTEQGDSAMYLCASSLGYALSTDTQYFGPGTRLTVL.

The rearrangement links TRBV7-9 to TRBJ2-7, with a possible D match to TRBD1 (5 bases). V dropped 8 bases and J dropped 5 bases, with 19 bases sitting between them. The CDR3 has 14 residues. Germline-derived CDR1 and CDR2 are SEHNR and FQNEAQ (reference sequence). CDR3 residues: CASVHVGQGNEQYF. The CDR3 DNA reads TGTGCCAGCGTCCACGTTGGGCAGGGTAACGAGCAGTACTTC. The whole variable domain, remainder taken from reference TRBV7-9 and TRBJ2-7, is DTGVSQNPRHKITKRGQNVTFRCDPISEHNRLYWYRQTLGQGPEFLTYFQNEAQLEKSRLLSDRFSAERPKGSFSTLEIQRTEQGDSAMYLCASVHVGQGNEQYFGPGTRLTVT.

The V and J genes are TRBV7-8 and TRBJ2-5; 11 bases are shared with TRBD1. This CDR3 has 15 residues. Germline CDR1 is SGHVS and CDR2 is FQNEAQ. V trimming: 5 bases; J trimming: 4 bases; junction bases outside the gene matches: 6. CDR3 DNA: TGTGCCAGCAGCGGAGGACAGGGGGCCCCAGAGACCCAGTACTTC. The encoded protein is CASSGGQGAPETQYF.

The chain is built from TRBV7-6 and TRBJ1-6, with 11 bases matching TRBD1. The germline CDR1 and CDR2 sequences are SGHVS and FNYEAQ. The junction had 8 bases not matched to a gene; V was cut back by 5 bases and J by 11 bases. The CDR3 covers 15 residues. The CDR3 is CASSGPGQGDPPLHF. The CDR3 DNA sequence: TGTGCCAGCAGCGGCCCGGGACAGGGGGATCCACCCCTCCACTTT.

This clone was detected once. The chain couples TRBV13 to TRBJ1-1, with no clear D. The CDR3 runs to 15 residues. Germline CDR1 PRHDT, CDR2 FYEKMQ (reference sequence). The germline V and J ends were trimmed by 5 bases and 0 bases, with 13 bases remaining between them. In DNA, the CDR3 is TGTGCCAGCAGCCCTAGGACTAGGCTGAACACTGAAGCTTTCTTT. Protein: CASSPRTRLNTEAFF.

V gene TRBV7-2 combines with J gene TRBJ2-5; maybe TRBD1 (6 bases). The CDR3 is made up of 15 amino acids. V was shortened by 2 bases and J by 1 base, with 11 bases between the two germline ends. CDR1 SGHTA and CDR2 FQGNSA come from the germline V gene. CDR3 coding DNA: TGTGCCAGCAGCTTAATCAGGGGTAGCCAAGAGACCCAGTACTTC. Its translation: CASSLIRGSQETQYF.

This clone was observed a single time. V gene TRBV27 combines with J gene TRBJ1-5, with D possibly TRBD1 on 5 matching bases. Trimming cost V 6 bases and J 0 bases, with 15 bases left between them. CDR3 size: 16 residues. CDR1 is MNHEY, CDR2 SMNVEV, per germline (reference sequence). CDR3 sequence (DNA): TGTGCCAGCAGCCCGTCAGACGGACATAGCAATCAGCCCCAGCATTTT. It translates to CASSPSDGHSNQPQHF.

V usage is TRBV7-9 and J usage is TRBJ1-3, with D possibly being TRBD1 (6 bases). In germline, CDR1 is SEHNR, CDR2 FQNEAQ (reference sequence). There are 16 residues in the CDR3. The V gene lost 6 bases and the J gene lost 2 bases, with 17 bases spanning the gap. The DNA for the CDR3 is TGTGCCAGCAGATTTCCGGGACAAGGGCCTGGAAACACCATATATTTT. Protein sequence: CASRFPGQGPGNTIYF.

The rearrangement links TRBV6-4 to TRBJ2-5; 7 bases match TRBD1. Germline V gene sequence: CDR1 MRHNA, CDR2 SNTAGT. V lost 7 bases, J lost 2 bases, and 7 bases stayed unmatched. CDR3 length: 14 residues. CDR3 protein: CASTVGTVQETQYF. In DNA form, the CDR3 reads TGTGCCAGCACCGTGGGGACAGTACAAGAGACCCAGTACTTC.

This clone appeared a single time. The CDR3 sequence: CAILDRTDYGYTF. In DNA, the CDR3 is TGTGCCATTTTAGACAGGACAGACTATGGCTACACCTTC. The chain links TRBV10-3 to TRBJ1-2; maybe TRBD1 (6 bases). V lost 9 bases and J lost 3, with 14 bases in between. This CDR3 region has 13 residues. Germline V gene lookup returns CDR1 ENHRY and CDR2 SYGVKD.

This clone was seen a handful of times. The chain has TRBV18 and TRBJ2-2, with 9 bases lining up with TRBD1. The CDR3 is 14 residues long. CDR1 KGHSH and CDR2 LQKENI come from the germline V gene. V shed 6 bases and J 6 bases; nucleotides not matched to a gene: 5. The CDR3 loop reads CASSGQGGSGELFF. The CDR3 DNA follows: TGTGCCAGCTCGGGACAGGGAGGTTCCGGGGAGCTGTTTTTT.

This chain joins TRBV29-1 and TRBJ1-2; 7 bases are shared with TRBD1. There are 12 residues in the CDR3. The V gene's germline CDR1 is SQVTM and CDR2 ANQGSEA. V lost 6 bases to trimming and J lost 5 bases; unmatched junction nucleotides: 6. The CDR3 spells CSVRDSRYGYTF. CDR3 DNA sequence: TGCAGCGTGAGGGACAGTCGTTATGGCTACACCTTC.

V is TRBV5-1 and J is TRBJ1-1; 8 bases line up with TRBD1. The CDR3 has 14 amino acids. The V gene's germline CDR1 is SGHRS and CDR2 YFSETQ. Trimming removed 4 bases from V and 11 bases from J; junction bases left unmatched: 13. The DNA for the CDR3 is TGCGCCAGCAGCGCAGGGGGCGAGGGACCGCACGCTTTCTTT. Protein: CASSAGGEGPHAFF.